The next 11 T cell receptor beta chains were all read from a single sample in a study of blood T cell repertoires in COVID-19. Some clones are missing from TCRdb's copy, which holds only in-frame ones; the method was immunoSEQ multiplex PCR. Here the sample spans about 260,000 clones, approximately 90% being singletons. The sample taken for sequencing was peripheral blood. The origin of the receptors is a man between 18 and 29 years old with active or convalescent COVID-19.

The CDR3 reads CASSLAGKTNEKLFF. The CDR3 bases are TGCGCCAGCAGCTTGGCAGGAAAAACTAATGAAAAACTGTTTTTT. V is TRBV5-1 and J is TRBJ1-4; D unclear. The V gene lost 0 bases and the J gene lost 1 base, with 7 bases spanning the gap. Looked up from germline, CDR1 is SGHRS and CDR2 is YFSETQ. The CDR3 is 15 residues long.

The chain is built from TRBV10-3 and TRBJ1-5, with a tentative D call TRBD1 (5 bases). Trimming removed 5 bases from V and 3 bases from J, with 14 bases in between. Germline CDR1 ENHRY, CDR2 SYGVKD. The CDR3 spans 15 residues. The CDR3 reads CAISSGQGNNQPQHF. CDR3 bases: TGTGCCATCAGTAGCGGGCAGGGAAACAATCAGCCCCAGCATTTT.

The gene calls are TRBV14 and TRBJ1-4; possibly TRBD1 for D (6 bases). The CDR3 is 15 residues long. From germline, CDR1 is SGHDN and CDR2 FVKESK. The ends were cut back, 2 bases at V and 3 bases at J, with 10 bases in the middle. DNA for the CDR3: TGTGCCAGCAGCCAAAACGGACAGTCTAATGAAAAACTGTTTTTT. Protein: CASSQNGQSNEKLFF.

The rearrangement uses TRBV28 and TRBJ2-2; the D is unclear. Trimming took off 6 bases at V and 7 bases at J, with 6 bases between the two ends. The CDR3 consists of 11 residues. Germline V gene lookup returns CDR1 MDHEN and CDR2 SYDVKM. CDR3 nucleotide sequence: TGTGCCAGCAGCCAAATCGGGGAGCTGTTTTTT. This sequence encodes CASSQIGELFF.

The rearrangement links TRBV24-1 to TRBJ2-7; TRBD2 aligns across 7 bases. The CDR3 extends over 13 amino acids. Germline V lookup: CDR1 KGHDR, CDR2 SFDVKD. With V trimmed by 9 bases and J by 1 base, 5 bases remained unmatched. The DNA of the CDR3 is TGTGCCACCGGCACTAGCGCGTCCTACGAGCAGTACTTC. Translated, it gives CATGTSASYEQYF.

The count of this clone is one. The rearrangement uses TRBV14 and TRBJ1-1; D is possibly TRBD1 (6 bases). The CDR3 totals 16 residues. Per germline, CDR1 SGHDN and CDR2 FVKESK. The V end was cut by 4 bases, the J end by 1 base, with 16 bases between. The CDR3 reads CASSLSWGHPNTEAFF. Written as DNA, the CDR3 is TGTGCCAGCAGCCTCTCTTGGGGACACCCGAACACTGAAGCTTTCTTT.

The chain joins TRBV4-1 to TRBJ1-5; 9 bases map to TRBD1. The CDR3 covers 16 residues. Germline V gene data show CDR1 as MGHRA and CDR2 as YSYEKL. The V gene end was trimmed by 3 bases and the J gene end by 5 bases; junction bases not matched to a gene: 8. The CDR3 sequence: CASSQGPGQGYQPQHF. The CDR3 region has the DNA TGCGCCAGCAGCCAGGGACCGGGACAGGGATATCAGCCCCAGCATTTT.

The chain links TRBV2 to TRBJ1-5, with D unresolved. Germline V gene sequence: CDR1 SNHLY, CDR2 FYNNEI. The V gene lost 3 bases and the J gene lost 0 bases, with 9 bases spanning the gap. This CDR3 contains 15 residues. The CDR3 region is CASSDLPISNQPQHF. CDR3 in DNA: TGTGCCAGCAGTGATTTACCTATTAGCAATCAGCCCCAGCATTTT.

The V and J genes are TRBV30 and TRBJ2-5; a possible D gene is TRBD2 (5 bases). CDR3 length: 12 amino acids. Trimming cost V 4 bases and J 1 base, with 7 bases left between them. Germline lookup yields CDR1 GTSNPN and CDR2 SVGIG (reference sequence). The CDR3 loop reads CAWTGGQETQYF. As DNA, the CDR3 is TGTGCCTGGACAGGAGGCCAAGAGACCCAGTACTTC.

The J gene is TRBJ1-4, the V gene TRBV9; D may be TRBD1 (5 bases). The V end was cut by 0 bases, the J end by 5 bases, with 8 bases between. The CDR3 contains 14 residues. Germline V gene data show CDR1 as SGDLS and CDR2 as YYNGEE. Written as DNA, the CDR3 is TGTGCCAGCAGCGTAGGGCCAGGGAATGAAAAACTGTTTTTT. Encoded protein: CASSVGPGNEKLFF. The full variable domain, rest sourced from reference TRBV9 and TRBJ1-4, is DSGVTQTPKHLITATGQRVTLRCSPRSGDLSVYWYQQSLDQGLQFLIQYYNGEERAKGNILERFSAQQFPDLHSELNLSSLELGDSALYFCASSVGPGNEKLFFGSGTQLSVL.

The chain combines TRBV5-1 with TRBJ1-5; tentatively, D is TRBD1 (6 bases). Looked up from germline, CDR1 is SGHRS and CDR2 is YFSETQ. Trimming removed 0 bases from V and 6 bases from J, with 13 bases in between. This CDR3 spans 15 amino acids. The CDR3 nucleotides are TGCGCCAGCAGCTTGGGAACAGGGATGTTTCAGCCCCAGCATTTT. It yields the protein CASSLGTGMFQPQHF.